What follows are 12 T cell receptor beta chains derived from one specimen sequenced in a study of human T cells and chemical hapten exposure. TCRdb reanalysed the RACE reads using MiXCR and keeps one entry per CDR3 protein. The table records some 41,000 distinct CDR3 sequences, 4% of them present only once. Time point here: patch test 1, 2 weeks after DPC sensitization. Treatment meaning: therapeutic diphenylcyclopropenone sensitization with weekly scalp DPC. Unfractionated whole blood was the source from which total RNA was extracted. The sample here was whole blood, taken in connection with sensitization to the hapten diphenylcyclopropenone (DPC). The receptors stem from a man aged 45-65 years with alopecia areata. Some clones in this sample may be carry-over from other donors' samples.

This clonotype was detected many times. The chain recombines TRBV12-3 or TRBV12-4 with TRBJ1-1; D perhaps matches TRBD1 (5 bases). V lost 5 bases and J 8 bases, leaving 12 bases between the germline ends. The CDR3 has 12 amino acids. CDR3 sequence reads: CASSAQGVEAFF. The CDR3 coding sequence is TGTGCCAGCAGTGCTCAGGGAGTAGAAGCTTTCTTT.

This clonotype was observed many times. The rearrangement links TRBV7-2 to TRBJ2-3; no clear D. Trimming removed 4 bases from V and 2 bases from J, with 4 bases in between. Germline values: CDR1 SGHTA, CDR2 FQGNSA. The CDR3 loop spans 12 amino acids. CDR3 protein: CASSSFTDTQYF. The CDR3 DNA is TGTGCCAGCAGCTCCTTCACAGATACGCAGTATTTT.

The genes are TRBV10-3 and TRBJ1-2; D remains ambiguous. Trimming pared 0 bases from V and 5 bases from J, leaving 4 bases between. Per the germline V gene, CDR1 is ENHRY and CDR2 is SYGVKD. The CDR3 loop spans 12 amino acids. CDR3 nucleotides: TGTGCCATCAGTGAGTCGGTTTATGGCTACACCTTC. It is translated as CAISESVYGYTF.

The chain is built from TRBV7-9 and TRBJ2-3, with TRBD2 as a possible D gene (6 bases). The V and J ends lost 6 bases and 4 bases respectively, with 17 bases between them. CDR3 length: 15 residues. In germline, CDR1 is SEHNR, CDR2 FQNEAQ (reference sequence). For the CDR3, the DNA is TGTGCCAGCAGTTTTGGGGGAGGAGGTGCAGATACGCAGTATTTT. Translating gives CASSFGGGGADTQYF.

This clonotype was detected ten times or more. The chain combines TRBV9 with TRBJ2-1; a possible D gene is TRBD2 (6 bases). V lost 4 bases and J lost 6, with 14 bases in between. CDR1 is SGDLS, CDR2 YYNGEE, per germline. The length of the CDR3 is 14 residues. The CDR3 bases are TGTGCCAGCAGCCCTAGCGCCCTGGGCAATGAGCAGTTCTTC. This codes for CASSPSALGNEQFF.

This clonotype was detected ten times or more. The rearrangement uses TRBV10-1 and TRBJ2-3, with D unresolved. The V gene lost 0 bases and the J gene lost 11 bases, with 15 bases spanning the gap. Per the germline V gene, CDR1 is WNHNN and CDR2 is SYGVQD (reference sequence). This CDR3 comprises 14 residues. CDR3 DNA sequence: TGCGCCAGCAGTGAGTCGAGAGTAGGTCGTGAGCAGTATTTT. This codes for CASSESRVGREQYF.

Only a few counts were recorded for this clonotype. The chain has TRBV3-1 and TRBJ2-4; TRBD2 matches at 15 bases. Germline V gives CDR1 LGHDT, CDR2 YNNKEL (reference sequence). The CDR3 is 19 residues long. V shed 3 bases and J 5 bases; nucleotides not matched to a gene: 11. The CDR3 nucleotides are TGTGCCAGCAGCCACGGACTAGCGGGAGGGCCGTCTTACGAAAACATTCAGTACTTC. As protein: CASSHGLAGGPSYENIQYF.

In its sample, this clonotype was seen many times. Mismatch with germline at one junction end may stem from a read error. The chain combines TRBV12-3 or TRBV12-4 with TRBJ1-3; maybe TRBD1 (6 bases). The CDR3 is 12 residues long. In nucleotides, the CDR3 is TGTGCCAGCAGTTTTAGGGGGACCCGCTCGGATTTT. Amino acids: CASSFRGTRSDF.

The sample holds many counts of this clonotype. V and J are TRBV12-3 or TRBV12-4 and TRBJ1-1; D remains unclear. The CDR3 covers 14 residues. The germline V and J ends were trimmed by 3 bases and 0 bases, with 8 bases remaining between them. CDR3 in amino acids: CASSLTRMNTEAFF. CDR3 coding DNA: TGTGCCAGCAGTTTGACACGAATGAACACTGAAGCTTTCTTT.

This clonotype was counted ten times or more. V and J are TRBV7-6 and TRBJ1-2; 10 bases fit TRBD1. Trimming took 4 bases from V and 8 from J; bases not matched to a gene: 7. Per germline, CDR1 SGHVS and CDR2 FNYEAQ. The CDR3 runs to 14 residues. The CDR3 DNA sequence: TGTGCCAGCAGCTATACCGGGACAGGGGACGGCTACACCTTC. This translates into CASSYTGTGDGYTF.

This clonotype has a count of ten or more. The J gene is TRBJ2-1, the V gene TRBV20-1; 8 positions match TRBD2. The CDR3 loop spans 15 amino acids. Per the germline V gene, CDR1 is DFQATT and CDR2 is SNEGSKA (reference sequence). Trimming removed 5 bases from V and 0 bases from J; junction bases left unmatched: 6. CDR3 region: CSARQREPSYNEQFF. DNA of the CDR3: TGCAGTGCTCGCCAGCGGGAGCCCTCCTACAATGAGCAGTTCTTC.

The sample holds many counts of this clonotype. This chain uses TRBV11-2 with TRBJ1-2; D is unresolved. Per the germline V gene, CDR1 is SGHAT and CDR2 is FQNNGV. V was clipped by 1 base and J by 3 bases, with 6 bases between them. The CDR3 consists of 13 residues. DNA of the CDR3: TGTGCCAGCAGCTTAGGGGCAGACTATGGCTACACCTTC. Its protein is CASSLGADYGYTF.